This TCR beta chain was recorded in a study of T cells after yellow fever vaccination. Using its own MiXCR run on the 5' RACE reads, TCRdb lists one record per CDR3 protein. The sample carries 450,000 to 550,000 distinct CDR3 sequences, about a fifth recorded once. V lost 2 bases to trimming and J lost 5 bases; unmatched junction nucleotides: 8. Germline V gene data show CDR1 as MNHEY and CDR2 as SVGAGI. The CDR3 contains 15 residues. The chain has TRBV6-5 and TRBJ2-7; 8 bases align to TRBD1. Sequenced here: PBMCs, sampled roughly 20 days after the first yellow fever vaccination. This receptor was taken from a man in his late teens or twenties who received the YFV17D yellow fever vaccine. The CDR3, as DNA: TGTGCCAGCAGTTACAACCTGGACAGGGTTCACGAGCAGTACTTC. It codes for CASSYNLDRVHEQYF.